The source of this T cell receptor beta chain is a study of blood T cell repertoires in COVID-19. Whole-study context: Spain, Italy and the United States supplied samples that represented acute and convalescent COVID-19.

In the original workflow: Scientists estimated how many nucleated cells there were by amplifying reference gene primers. The method was immunoSEQ multiplex PCR; TCRdb's version includes in-frame clones alone and lacks a portion of them. V, J and clone size are those of that table, while D and trimming were read from the DNA. Of about 400,000 clones listed, approximately 90% are singletons. The trim removed 6 bases at V and 5 bases at J, leaving 10 bases unmatched. Germline values: CDR1 LNHDA, CDR2 SQIVND (reference sequence). CDR3 length: 15 residues. The sequenced sample was peripheral blood. The receptor's source is a woman aged 25-40 years with acute or convalescent COVID-19. The J gene is TRBJ2-3, the V gene TRBV19; 8 bases align to TRBD2. The CDR3 region is CASRPLSGGIDTQYF. The CDR3 coding sequence is TGTGCCAGTAGGCCACTAAGCGGGGGAATAGATACGCAGTATTTT.